The entry that follows covers one T cell receptor (beta chain) sequence. Its specificity is unknown. The PCR contained 60 Vbeta and 13 Jbeta primers. The table came from immunoSEQ multiplex PCR; TCRdb's copy has only in-frame clones and leaves some out. The repertoire consists of roughly 150,000 clones, with 70% to 80% occurring once and the leading ten covering more than 2%. The CDR3 length is 15 residues. V trimming: 8 bases; J trimming: 0 bases; junction bases outside the gene matches: 7. The germline CDR1 and CDR2 sequences are MNHNS and SASEGT. This specimen belongs to a study of cytomegalovirus exposure and HLA in healthy donors. Broader study findings: Most subjects had HLA-A and HLA-B alleles reportedly predicted accurately by TCR beta sequences. Association with HLA alleles at 0.05 false discovery rate was found for around 17,000 TCR beta sequences in a later analysis. Upon later analysis, HLA-associated TCR beta chains proved more clonally expanded than other, equally common chains. The authors later found TCR association rates varying by HLA locus, with DRB1 most and HLA-C fewest.

The V gene is TRBV6-1, the J gene TRBJ2-4, with 7 bases aligning to TRBD1. The receptor comes from a man aged 50-60 years in good health and CMV-seropositive. Material for sequencing was PBMCs. The chain's CDR3 is CASSGTALAKNIQYF. The DNA for the CDR3 is TGTGCCAGCTCCGGGACAGCTCTAGCCAAAAACATTCAGTACTTC.